This T cell receptor beta chain was recorded in a study of molecular identifiers for immune sequencing clone quantification. TCRdb independently ran MiXCR on the PCR reads; one entry per CDR3 protein. The profile covers around 300,000 distinct CDR3 sequences, with 24% appearing a single time and 0.65% to 0.75% taken by the ten largest. Trimming removed 2 bases at V and 4 bases at J, with 13 bases between. CDR1 is SGHVS and CDR2 is FQNEAQ in the germline V gene. CDR3 length: 15 amino acids. This sequence joins TRBV7-8 and TRBJ2-3; no reliable D call. The TCR originated in a human donor in good health. Some libraries in this study had Jurkat cell RNA spiked in. Sequenced material: naive CD8+ T cells from blood, with Jurkat cell RNA spiked in. The subset is: FACS-sorted CD8+CD4-CCR7+CD45RA+ naive T cells. For the CDR3, the DNA is TGTGCCAGCAGCTTAAGGGTGAATGTCGCAGATACGCAGTATTTT. It specifies CASSLRVNVADTQYF.